This T cell receptor beta chain was observed in a study of cytomegalovirus exposure and HLA in healthy donors. CDR3 length: 13 residues. Primers for the PCR totalled 60 Vbeta and 13 Jbeta. TCRdb keeps only in-frame clones here, not all; method: immunoSEQ multiplex PCR. The table includes roughly 150,000 clones, 60% to 80% detected once. The chain is built from TRBV21-1 and TRBJ1-1; the D call in the table, TRBD1, was not verified against the DNA. TRBV21-1 constitutes a pseudogene. This TCR derives from a woman in her thirties or forties in good health and CMV-seronegative. Input material: PBMCs. CDR3 region: CASRQGGRNEAFF. The CDR3 DNA follows: TGTGCCAGCAGACAGGGGGGGCGGAATGAAGCTTTCTTT.